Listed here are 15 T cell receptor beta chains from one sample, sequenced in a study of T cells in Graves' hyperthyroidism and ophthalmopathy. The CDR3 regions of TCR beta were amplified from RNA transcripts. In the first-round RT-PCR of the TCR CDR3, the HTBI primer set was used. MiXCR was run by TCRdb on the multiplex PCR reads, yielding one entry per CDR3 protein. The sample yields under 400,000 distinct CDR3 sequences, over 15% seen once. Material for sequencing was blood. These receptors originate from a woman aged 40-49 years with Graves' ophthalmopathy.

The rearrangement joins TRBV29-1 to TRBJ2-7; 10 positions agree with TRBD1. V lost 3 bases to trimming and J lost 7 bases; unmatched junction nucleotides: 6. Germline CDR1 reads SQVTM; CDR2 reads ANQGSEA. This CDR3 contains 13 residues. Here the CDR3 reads CSVETGGGGEQYF. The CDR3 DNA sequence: TGCAGCGTTGAGACAGGGGGCGGGGGGGAGCAGTACTTC.

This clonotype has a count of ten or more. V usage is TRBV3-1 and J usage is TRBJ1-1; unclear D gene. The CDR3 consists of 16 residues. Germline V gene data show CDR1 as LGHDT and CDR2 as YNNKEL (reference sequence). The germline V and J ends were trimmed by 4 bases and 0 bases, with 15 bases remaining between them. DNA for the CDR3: TGTGCCAGCAGCCTCGAGGGATTGGGGATGAACACTGAAGCTTTCTTT. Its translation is CASSLEGLGMNTEAFF. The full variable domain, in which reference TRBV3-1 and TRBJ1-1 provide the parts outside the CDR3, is DTAVSQTPKYLVTQMGNDKSIKCEQNLGHDTMYWYKQDSKKFLKIMFSYNNKELIINETVPNRFSPKSPDKAHLNLHINSLELGDSAVYFCASSLEGLGMNTEAFFGQGTRLTVV.

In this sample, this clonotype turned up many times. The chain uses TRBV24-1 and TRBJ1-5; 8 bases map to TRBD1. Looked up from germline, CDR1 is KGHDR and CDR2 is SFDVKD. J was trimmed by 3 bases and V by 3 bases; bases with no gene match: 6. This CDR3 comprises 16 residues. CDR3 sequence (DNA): TGTGCCACCAGTGATGGGACAGGTCTGTTCAATCAGCCCCAGCATTTT. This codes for CATSDGTGLFNQPQHF.

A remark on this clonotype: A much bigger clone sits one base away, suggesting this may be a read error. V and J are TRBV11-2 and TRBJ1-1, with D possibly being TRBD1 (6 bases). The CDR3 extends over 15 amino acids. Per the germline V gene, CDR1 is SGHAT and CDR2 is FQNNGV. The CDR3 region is CASSLFRDTNTETFF. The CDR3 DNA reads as TGTGCCAGCAGCTTATTCCGGGACACGAACACTGAAACTTTCTTT.

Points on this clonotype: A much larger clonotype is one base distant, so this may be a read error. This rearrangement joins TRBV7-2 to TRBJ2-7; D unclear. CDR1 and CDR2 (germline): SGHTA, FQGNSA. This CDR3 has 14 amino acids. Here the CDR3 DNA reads TGTGCCAGCAGCTTAGCCGCAAACTCCTACGAGCGGTACTTC. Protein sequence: CASSLAANSYERYF.

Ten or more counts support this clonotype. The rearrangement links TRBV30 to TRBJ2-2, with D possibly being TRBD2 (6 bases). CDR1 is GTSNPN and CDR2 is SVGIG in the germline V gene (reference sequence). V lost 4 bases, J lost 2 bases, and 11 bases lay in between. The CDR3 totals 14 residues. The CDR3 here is CAWIGTLNTGELFF. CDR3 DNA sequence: TGTGCCTGGATCGGGACTCTCAACACCGGGGAGCTGTTTTTT.

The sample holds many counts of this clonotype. The CDR3 region has the DNA TGTGCCATCAGTGACCCGACAGAGGGCTACACCTTC. Translating it yields CAISDPTEGYTF. This chain joins TRBV10-3 and TRBJ1-2; D might be TRBD1 (5 bases). The CDR3 covers 12 residues. Germline V CDR1 and CDR2: ENHRY, SYGVKD. V gave up 3 bases and J gave up 8 bases, with 10 bases separating them.

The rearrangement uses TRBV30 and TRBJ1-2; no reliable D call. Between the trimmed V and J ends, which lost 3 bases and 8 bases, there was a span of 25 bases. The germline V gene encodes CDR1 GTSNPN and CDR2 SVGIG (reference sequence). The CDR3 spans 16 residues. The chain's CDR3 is CAWRYPDRAPAGGYTF. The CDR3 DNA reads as TGTGCCTGGAGATACCCAGATAGGGCCCCGGCGGGCGGCTACACCTTC.

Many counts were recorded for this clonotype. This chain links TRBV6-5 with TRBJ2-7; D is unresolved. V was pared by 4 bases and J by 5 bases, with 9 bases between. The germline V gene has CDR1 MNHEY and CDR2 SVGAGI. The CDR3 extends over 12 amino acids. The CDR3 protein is CASSFVGHEQYF. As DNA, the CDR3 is TGTGCCAGCAGTTTTGTGGGCCACGAGCAGTACTTC.

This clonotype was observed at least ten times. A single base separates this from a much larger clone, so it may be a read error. This CDR3 reads CASSSRYTIYF. CDR3 sequence (DNA): TGTGCCAGCAGTTCAAGGTACACCATATATTTT. The chain uses TRBV28 and TRBJ1-3; D not certain. CDR1 MDHEN and CDR2 SYDVKM come from the germline V gene. Trimming removed 4 bases from V and 8 bases from J, with 6 bases in between. This CDR3 contains 11 residues.

For the CDR3, the DNA is TGTGCCTGGAGTGCCCAGGGAGGGGTCGGGAAGACCCAGTACTTC. This sequence encodes CAWSAQGGVGKTQYF. This chain uses TRBV30 with TRBJ2-5, with 7 nucleotides matching TRBD2. V lost 1 base to trimming and J lost 6 bases; unmatched junction nucleotides: 11. The CDR3 is 15 residues long. Germline-derived CDR1 and CDR2 are GTSNPN and SVGIG (reference sequence).

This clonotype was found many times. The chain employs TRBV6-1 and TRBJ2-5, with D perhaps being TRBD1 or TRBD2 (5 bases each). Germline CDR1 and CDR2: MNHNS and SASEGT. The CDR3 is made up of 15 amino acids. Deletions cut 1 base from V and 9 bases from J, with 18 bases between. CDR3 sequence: CASSEVGGRSQAQYF. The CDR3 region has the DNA TGTGCCAGCAGTGAAGTTGGGGGTAGAAGTCAGGCCCAGTACTTC.

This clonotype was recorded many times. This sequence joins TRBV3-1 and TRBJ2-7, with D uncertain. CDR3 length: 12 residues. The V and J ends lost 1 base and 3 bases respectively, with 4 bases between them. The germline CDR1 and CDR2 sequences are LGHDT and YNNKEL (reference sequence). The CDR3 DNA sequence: TGTGCCAGCAGCCAAGGGGACTACGAGCAGTACTTC. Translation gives CASSQGDYEQYF.

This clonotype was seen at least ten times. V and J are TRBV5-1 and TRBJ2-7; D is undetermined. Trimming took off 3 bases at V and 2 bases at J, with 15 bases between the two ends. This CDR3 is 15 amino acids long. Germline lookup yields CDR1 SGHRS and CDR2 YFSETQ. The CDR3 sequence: CASSSARPETYEQYF. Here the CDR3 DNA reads TGCGCCAGCAGCTCCGCACGTCCGGAAACCTACGAGCAGTACTTC.

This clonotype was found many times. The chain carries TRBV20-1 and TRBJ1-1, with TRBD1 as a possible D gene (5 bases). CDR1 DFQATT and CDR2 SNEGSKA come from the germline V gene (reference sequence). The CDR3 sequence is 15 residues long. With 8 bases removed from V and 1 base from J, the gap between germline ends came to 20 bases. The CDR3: CSNGKWDGWNTEAFF. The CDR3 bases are TGCAGTAACGGGAAATGGGACGGGTGGAACACTGAAGCTTTCTTT.